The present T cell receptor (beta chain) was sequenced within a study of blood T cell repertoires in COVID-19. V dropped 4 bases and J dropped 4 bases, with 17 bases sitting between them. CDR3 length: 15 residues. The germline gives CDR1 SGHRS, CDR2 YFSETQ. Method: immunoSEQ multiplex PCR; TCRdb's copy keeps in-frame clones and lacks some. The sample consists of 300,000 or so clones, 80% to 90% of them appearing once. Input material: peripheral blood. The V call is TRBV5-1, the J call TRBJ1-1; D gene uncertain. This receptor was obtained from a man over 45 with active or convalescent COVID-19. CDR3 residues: CASSRAEEEGTEAFF. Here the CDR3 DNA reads TGCGCCAGCAGCCGAGCGGAGGAGGAAGGCACTGAAGCTTTCTTT.